Listed below are T cell receptor beta chains from one sample, sequenced in a study of identical twins. TCRdb passed the 5' RACE reads through MiXCR, listing each CDR3 protein once. This sample has 210,000 or so distinct CDR3 sequences; 7.5% occur once, and the top ten carry roughly 2%. The same sample was also used in a study of yellow fever vaccine responses in identical twins.

Material for sequencing was memory (CD45RO+) T cells sorted from blood. All receptors come from a woman aged 18-35 years in good health. Both conserved end residues are part of each CDR3. A D gene is named only where the DNA matches it firmly. Rows may omit the clone size; those that give it use once, few, many or a size class.

d_call,j_call,v_call,clone_size,cdr3_aa,cdr3_nt
TRBD2,TRBJ2-7,TRBV7-2,few,CASSPSGGAGYEQYF,TGTGCCAGCAGCCCCAGCGGGGGGGCCGGTTACGAGCAGTACTTC
.,TRBJ2-5,TRBV9,few,CASSVGPLRTETQYF,TGTGCCAGCAGCGTAGGTCCCCTCCGAACGGAGACCCAGTACTTC
TRBD2,TRBJ2-5,TRBV20-1,few,CSARSASGGDQETQYF,TGCAGTGCTAGGTCCGCTAGCGGGGGGGATCAAGAGACCCAGTACTTC
.,TRBJ1-1,TRBV20-1,.,CSARAAGMGAFF,TGCAGTGCTAGAGCTGCAGGGATGGGCGCTTTCTTT
.,TRBJ2-4,TRBV7-2,.,CASTRFRETNIQYF,TGTGCCAGCACCCGATTCCGGGAAACGAACATTCAGTACTTC
.,TRBJ2-7,TRBV7-2,many,CASSPGRAYEQYF,TGCGCCAGCAGCCCAGGACGGGCCTACGAGCAGTACTTC
TRBD1,TRBJ1-1,TRBV3-1,many,CASSQEARGTTEAFF,TGTGCCAGCAGCCAAGAAGCCAGGGGGACCACTGAAGCTTTCTTT
TRBD1,TRBJ2-7,TRBV7-9,few,CASSLAARRGLKDEQYF,TGTGCCAGCAGCTTAGCGGCCCGCAGGGGGCTTAAGGACGAGCAGTACTTC
TRBD2,TRBJ2-7,TRBV7-8,few,CASSLGTSGGRTYEQYF,TGTGCCAGCAGCTTAGGGACTAGCGGGGGAAGAACCTACGAGCAGTACTTC
.,TRBJ2-1,TRBV20-1,.,CSARGQGYEQFF,TGCAGTGCTAGAGGGCAGGGATATGAGCAGTTCTTC
TRBD1,TRBJ1-5,TRBV2,few,CASTHRTGNQPQHF,TGTGCCAGCACCCACCGGACAGGGAATCAGCCCCAGCATTTT
TRBD2,TRBJ2-1,TRBV4-3,few,CASSQDLLAGGQGPYNEQFF,TGCGCCAGCAGCCAAGATCTACTAGCGGGAGGGCAGGGCCCCTACAATGAGCAGTTCTTC
TRBD1,TRBJ2-3,TRBV7-2,many,CASSSGTDTTDTQYF,TGTGCCAGCAGCTCCGGGACAGACACCACAGATACGCAGTATTTT
TRBD2,TRBJ2-1,TRBV6-2/TRBV6-3,.,CASSGASGAYNEQFF,TGTGCCAGCAGTGGGGCTAGCGGGGCCTACAATGAGCAGTTCTTC
.,TRBJ2-1,TRBV7-9,many,CASSLDRGGTRNEQFF,TGTGCCAGCAGCTTAGATCGAGGGGGTACACGGAATGAGCAGTTCTTC
.,TRBJ1-1,TRBV7-8,many,CASSLVRSSFEAFF,TGTGCCAGCAGCCTCGTCAGGAGTTCGTTCGAGGCTTTCTTT
.,TRBJ2-3,TRBV7-9,many,CASGPGTTDTQYF,TGTGCCAGCGGTCCGGGCACCACAGATACGCAGTATTTT
TRBD2,TRBJ2-4,TRBV5-1,.,CASSSIAGENIQYF,TGCGCCAGCAGCTCCATAGCGGGGGAAAACATTCAGTACTTC
.,TRBJ2-1,TRBV12-3/TRBV12-4,many,CASSLATRPEQFF,TGTGCCAGCAGTTTAGCGACTAGGCCTGAGCAGTTCTTC
TRBD2,TRBJ2-7,TRBV5-1,many,CASSTGTSGGPTEQYF,TGCGCCAGCAGCACCGGGACTAGCGGGGGACCCACCGAGCAGTACTTC
TRBD2,TRBJ2-3,TRBV24-1,many,CATAPSGTGTDTQYF,TGTGCCACCGCCCCAAGCGGGACCGGCACAGATACGCAGTATTTT
TRBD2,TRBJ2-1,TRBV11-2,.,CASSFRPSGYNEQFF,TGTGCCAGCAGCTTTCGTCCTAGCGGGTACAATGAGCAGTTCTTC
.,TRBJ2-6,TRBV15,few,CATSRVSSGANVLTF,TGTGCCACCAGCAGAGTGAGCTCTGGGGCCAACGTCCTGACTTTC
TRBD2,TRBJ2-1,TRBV30,few,CAWSSWSGVKGEQFF,TGTGCCTGGAGCTCTTGGAGCGGGGTCAAGGGTGAGCAGTTCTTC
.,TRBJ2-7,TRBV28,few,CASRGPLVNEQYF,TGTGCCAGCAGGGGCCCCTTGGTAAACGAGCAGTACTTC
.,TRBJ1-4,TRBV7-9,few,CASSPSGGTNEKLFF,TGTGCCAGCAGCCCGTCGGGGGGAACTAATGAAAAACTGTTTTTT
TRBD2,TRBJ2-3,TRBV4-3,.,CASSRVGGRERIDTQYF,TGCGCCAGCAGCCGTGTCGGCGGGAGGGAACGAATAGATACGCAGTATTTT
.,TRBJ2-6,TRBV20-1,.,CSARDRGGTMGSGANVLTF,TGCAGTGCTAGAGATCGAGGAGGGACCATGGGCTCTGGGGCCAACGTCCTGACTTTC
TRBD1,TRBJ2-1,TRBV10-3,.,CAISERQGYNEQFF,TGTGCCATCAGTGAGAGACAGGGCTACAATGAGCAGTTCTTC